A single sample gave rise to the 3 T cell receptor beta chains below, sequenced in a study of CD8 T cells in ankylosing spondylitis. TCRdb ran MiXCR on the 5' RACE reads and lists one entry per CDR3 protein. Of about 240,000 distinct CDR3 sequences in the sample, roughly 10% were seen once. Sample: blood, either unsorted or a sorted T cell fraction (not recorded which). The receptors stem from a male donor with ankylosing spondylitis or in good health (not recorded which).

This clonotype appeared a few times. The rearrangement joins TRBV11-2 to TRBJ2-7; a possible D gene is TRBD1 (6 bases). Germline assignment: CDR1 SGHAT and CDR2 FQNNGV. The ends were cut back, 1 base at V and 2 bases at J, with 12 bases in the middle. The CDR3 extends over 15 amino acids. The CDR3 protein is CASSLAGTQTYEQYF. CDR3 bases: TGTGCCAGCAGCTTAGCCGGGACACAAACCTACGAGCAGTACTTC.

This clonotype was counted at least ten times. The gene calls are TRBV6-5 and TRBJ2-1, with D maybe TRBD1 (6 bases). From germline, CDR1 is MNHEY and CDR2 SVGAGI. CDR3 length: 16 residues. Trimming took 2 bases from V and 7 from J, leaving 18 bases between them. The CDR3 sequence is CASSYHGTGFRNEQFF. CDR3 nucleotides: TGTGCCAGCAGTTACCACGGAACAGGGTTCCGAAATGAGCAGTTCTTC.

The V call is TRBV30, the J call TRBJ2-3; possible D gene TRBD2, 6 bases. CDR3 size: 12 residues. Germline V gives CDR1 GTSNPN, CDR2 SVGIG (reference sequence). V was clipped by 2 bases and J by 14 bases, with 17 bases between them. The CDR3 coding sequence is TGTGCCTGGAGTAGTAGCGGCCTACGGGGGTATTTT. Protein: CAWSSSGLRGYF.